This T cell receptor (beta chain) is drawn from a study of vaccination effects on CD4 cells after COVID-19. Study-level points and caveats: Early post-infection timepoints were missing from the study, which also had few convalescent patients.

Before any sequencing was done, the ViraFEST assay used viral peptide pools to expand antigen-specific CD4+ T cells. Culture proceeded for more than nine days, and CD4+ T cells were then isolated. As their vaccination, participants received two doses of either BNT162b2 or mRNA-1273. A word on this clone: Its antigen is unknown.

V lost 5 bases and J lost 0, with 17 bases in between. The CDR3 extends over 16 amino acids. Germline CDR1 SGHAT, CDR2 FQNNGV. TCRdb keeps only in-frame clones here, not all; method: immunoSEQ multiplex PCR. The sample contains approximately 78,000 clones, 75% to 85% of which appear only once. Sequenced here: CD4+ T cells from PBMCs cultured with HCoV-229E spike peptides, sampled after COVID-19 vaccination. The chain couples TRBV11-2 to TRBJ2-7, with a tentative D call TRBD1 (7 bases). The receptor comes from a human donor who received a COVID-19 vaccine. CDR3 nucleotide sequence: TGTGCCAGCAGCACCCTCAGGGGGGCCAGCTCCTACGAGCAGTACGTC. Amino acids: CASSTLRGASSYEQYV.